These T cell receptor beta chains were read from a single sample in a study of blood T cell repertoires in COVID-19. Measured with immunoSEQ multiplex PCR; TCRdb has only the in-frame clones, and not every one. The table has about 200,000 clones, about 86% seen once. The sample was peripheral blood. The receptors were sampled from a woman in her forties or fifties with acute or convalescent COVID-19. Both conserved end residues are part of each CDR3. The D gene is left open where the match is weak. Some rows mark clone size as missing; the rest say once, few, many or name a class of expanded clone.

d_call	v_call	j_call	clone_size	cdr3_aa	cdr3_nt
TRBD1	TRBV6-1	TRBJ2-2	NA	CASSEGDRVTGELFF	TGTGCCAGCAGTGAAGGGGACAGGGTCACCGGGGAGCTGTTTTTT
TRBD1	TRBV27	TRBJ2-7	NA	CASSVTGTAPYEQYF	TGTGCCAGCAGTGTCACCGGGACAGCACCCTACGAGCAGTACTTC
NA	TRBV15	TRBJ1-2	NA	CATSIGGGLGNYGYTF	TGTGCCACCAGCATCGGGGGGGGACTCGGAAACTATGGCTACACCTTC
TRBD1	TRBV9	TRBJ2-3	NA	CASSVSDRGWDTQYF	TGTGCCAGCAGCGTCAGTGACAGGGGGTGGGATACGCAGTATTTT
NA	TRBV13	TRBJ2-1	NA	CASSREDREDHYNEQFF	TGTGCCAGCAGCCGGGAGGACAGGGAAGACCACTACAATGAGCAGTTCTTC
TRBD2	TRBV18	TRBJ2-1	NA	CASSPPIRGSGEQFF	TGTGCCAGCTCACCCCCGATACGCGGGAGTGGTGAGCAGTTCTTC
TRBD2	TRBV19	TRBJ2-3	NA	CASSSRTSGRAWGDTQYF	TGTGCCAGTAGTTCGCGGACTAGCGGGAGGGCCTGGGGAGATACGCAGTATTTT
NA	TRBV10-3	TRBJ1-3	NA	CAISEWLQEGNTIYF	TGTGCCATCAGTGAGTGGTTACAGGAGGGAAACACCATATATTTT
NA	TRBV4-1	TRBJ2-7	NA	CASSLGDSPITYEQYF	TGCGCCAGCAGCCTTGGGGACTCCCCAATTACCTACGAGCAGTACTTC
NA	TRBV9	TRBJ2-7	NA	CASSVAGEPLEQYF	TGTGCCAGCAGCGTAGCGGGAGAGCCCCTCGAGCAGTACTTC
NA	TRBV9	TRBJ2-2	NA	CASSVATVVTGELFF	TGTGCCAGCAGCGTTGCTACAGTTGTAACCGGGGAGCTGTTTTTT
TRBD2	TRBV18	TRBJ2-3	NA	CASSPRLSGEVPDTQYF	TGTGCCAGCTCACCAAGGCTAAGCGGGGAAGTCCCAGATACGCAGTATTTT
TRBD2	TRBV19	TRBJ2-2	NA	CASPGGAYTGELFF	TGTGCCAGTCCGGGGGGGGCCTACACCGGGGAGCTGTTTTTT
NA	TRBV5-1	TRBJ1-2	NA	CASSLAPINYGYTF	TGCGCCAGCAGCTTGGCCCCCATTAACTATGGCTACACCTTC
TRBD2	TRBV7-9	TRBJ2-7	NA	CASSPSQKRGGSYEQYF	TGTGCCAGCAGTCCCTCCCAAAAGCGGGGGGGATCCTACGAGCAGTACTTC
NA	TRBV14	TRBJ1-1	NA	CASSQGLLMNTEAFF	TGTGCCAGCAGCCAAGGACTTCTCATGAACACTGAAGCTTTCTTT
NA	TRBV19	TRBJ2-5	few	CASSTNGLGDGGLQETQYF	TGTGCCAGTAGTACCAACGGATTGGGGGACGGGGGACTCCAAGAGACCCAGTACTTC